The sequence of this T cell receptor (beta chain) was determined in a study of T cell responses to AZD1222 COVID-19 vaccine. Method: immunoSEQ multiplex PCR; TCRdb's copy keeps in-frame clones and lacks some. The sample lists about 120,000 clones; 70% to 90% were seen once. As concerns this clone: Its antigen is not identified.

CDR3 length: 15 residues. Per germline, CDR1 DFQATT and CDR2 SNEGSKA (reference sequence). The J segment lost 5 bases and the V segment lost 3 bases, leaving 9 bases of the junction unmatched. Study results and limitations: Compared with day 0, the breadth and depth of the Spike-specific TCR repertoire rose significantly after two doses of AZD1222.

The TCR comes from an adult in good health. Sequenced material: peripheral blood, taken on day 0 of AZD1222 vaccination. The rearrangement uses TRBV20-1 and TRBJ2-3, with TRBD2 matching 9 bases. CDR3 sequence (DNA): TGCAGTGCTAGTACCGCGGGGGGGCCTGGAGATACGCAGTATTTT. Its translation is CSASTAGGPGDTQYF.